These 24 T cell receptor beta chains were sequenced from one sample in a study of patients and donors after allogeneic stem cell transplantation. Each CDR3 protein is one row after TCRdb ran MiXCR on the RT-PCR reads. The table lists about a million distinct CDR3 sequences, approximately 19% of them singletons. The specimen was blood, either unsorted or a sorted T cell fraction (not recorded which). The receptors originated from a human donor who was either an allogeneic HSCT recipient or a stem cell or donor lymphocyte infusion donor (not recorded which). It is not recorded whose cells these are; they may come from a transplant donor.

The chain recombines TRBV15 with TRBJ2-5, with D possibly being TRBD1 or TRBD2 (8 bases each). Between the trimmed V and J ends, which lost 1 base and 9 bases, there was a span of 18 bases. Germline CDR1 is LNHNV and CDR2 is YYDKDF (reference sequence). The CDR3 length is 15 residues. The CDR3 loop is CATSRGQGSGGAQYF. The CDR3 nucleotides are TGTGCCACCAGCAGAGGACAGGGGAGCGGGGGAGCCCAGTACTTC.

V usage is TRBV5-6 and J usage is TRBJ1-1; D is undetermined. The CDR3 is made up of 15 amino acids. Germline V gene data show CDR1 as SGHDT and CDR2 as YYEEEE. Trimming removed 3 bases from V and 0 bases from J, with 12 bases in between. The CDR3 loop is CASSSPGRLNTEAFF. In DNA form, the CDR3 reads TGTGCCAGCAGCTCGCCCGGACGGCTGAACACTGAAGCTTTCTTT.

This clonotype has more than one count but fewer than ten. This rearrangement joins TRBV6-1 to TRBJ1-5; TRBD1 aligns across 8 bases. The CDR3 covers 16 residues. V lost 4 bases and J lost 7; bases outside the gene matches: 12. Germline lookup yields CDR1 MNHNS and CDR2 SASEGT. The CDR3 DNA reads TGTGCCAGCAGTGGCGGGGGGGACAGGCGTGGACAGCCCCAGCATTTT. This codes for CASSGGGDRRGQPQHF.

This rearrangement joins TRBV7-2 to TRBJ2-3; 7 positions agree with TRBD2. After removal of 6 bases from V and 2 bases from J, the junction contained 8 bases not matched to a gene. Germline V gives CDR1 SGHTA, CDR2 FQGNSA. The CDR3 extends over 15 amino acids. The CDR3, as DNA: TGTGCCAGCAGGAGCCGGGAGGAACCCACAGATACGCAGTATTTT. As protein: CASRSREEPTDTQYF.

The table lists this clonotype with a few counts. J is TRBJ1-1 and V is TRBV6-1; 7 nucleotides align to TRBD1. Germline V gene data show CDR1 as MNHNS and CDR2 as SASEGT. The J segment lost 4 bases and the V segment lost 7 bases, leaving 12 bases of the junction unmatched. The CDR3 totals 15 residues. The CDR3 region is CASTKGQVQGTEAFF. The CDR3 DNA is TGTGCCAGCACGAAAGGACAGGTTCAGGGCACTGAAGCTTTCTTT.

There are a few counts of this clonotype. This chain connects TRBV5-6 to TRBJ2-2; tentative D call: TRBD2 (5 bases). CDR1 is SGHDT, CDR2 YYEEEE, per germline. Trimming left V 6 bases short and J 0 bases short, with 9 bases between. CDR3 length: 14 residues. CDR3 sequence (DNA): TGTGCCAGCAAGCGGCTGGCGAACACCGGGGAGCTGTTTTTT. It yields the protein CASKRLANTGELFF.

The V and J genes are TRBV3-1 and TRBJ2-3, with TRBD2 matching 10 bases. CDR3 length equals 15 residues. The V segment lost 3 bases and the J segment 5 bases; nucleotides outside the gene matches: 5. Germline V gene sequence: CDR1 LGHDT, CDR2 YNNKEL (reference sequence). CDR3 protein: CASSQLAGVGDTQYF. CDR3 coding DNA: TGTGCCAGCAGCCAGCTAGCGGGAGTGGGAGATACGCAGTATTTT.

The genes are TRBV20-1 and TRBJ1-1; D gene ambiguous. The CDR3 has 14 amino acids. CDR1 and CDR2 (germline): DFQATT, SNEGSKA (reference sequence). V shed 2 bases and J shed 3 bases, with 13 bases lying between them. The CDR3 protein is CSARLPGMDTEAFF. The CDR3 coding sequence is TGCAGTGCTAGACTTCCGGGAATGGACACTGAAGCTTTCTTT.

There are a few counts of this clonotype. This rearrangement joins TRBV3-1 to TRBJ1-1; D unresolved. V lost 4 bases and J lost 0, with 15 bases in between. This CDR3 spans 16 amino acids. Germline CDR1 is LGHDT and CDR2 is YNNKEL (reference sequence). The CDR3 loop reads CASSPRHSPVNTEAFF. The DNA for the CDR3 is TGTGCCAGCAGCCCTAGACACAGTCCTGTGAACACTGAAGCTTTCTTT.

The table lists this clonotype with many counts. The V call is TRBV27, the J call TRBJ2-3; 9 nucleotides line up with TRBD2. Trimming cost V 2 bases and J 1 base; bases outside gene matches: 1. The CDR3 is 15 amino acids. Germline CDR1 is MNHEY and CDR2 is SMNVEV (reference sequence). The CDR3 protein is CASSLKRGGTDTQYF. For the CDR3, the DNA is TGTGCCAGCAGTTTAAAGCGGGGGGGCACAGATACGCAGTATTTT.

The V gene is TRBV20-1, the J gene TRBJ2-2, with TRBD2 matching over 7 bases. CDR1 and CDR2 from the germline V gene are DFQATT and SNEGSKA (reference sequence). V trimming: 1 base; J trimming: 0 bases; junction bases outside the gene matches: 5. The CDR3 is 16 amino acids. CDR3: CSARALGGTNTGELFF. The CDR3 coding sequence is TGCAGTGCTAGAGCTCTGGGGGGGACGAACACCGGGGAGCTGTTTTTT.

The gene calls are TRBV10-3 and TRBJ1-1; 10 bases map to TRBD1. V dropped 6 bases and J dropped 12; count of bases not matched to a gene: 7. In germline, CDR1 is ENHRY, CDR2 SYGVKD. This CDR3 region has 12 residues. The CDR3 nucleotides are TGTGCCATCAGGGACAGGGGGAACGGTACTTTCTTT. Translating it yields CAIRDRGNGTFF.

In its sample, this clonotype was seen a few times. J is TRBJ1-2 and V is TRBV5-1, with 7 nucleotides matching TRBD1. CDR1 is SGHRS and CDR2 is YFSETQ in the germline V gene. The ends lost 0 bases at V and 9 bases at J; junction bases unmatched: 5. CDR3 length: 13 residues. CDR3 bases: TGCGCCAGCAGCTTGGAGGGACAGAGGAGCTACACCTTC. Translation gives CASSLEGQRSYTF.

The genes are TRBV4-2 and TRBJ2-1; TRBD2 matches at 9 bases. V lost 4 bases to trimming and J lost 3 bases; unmatched junction nucleotides: 7. Germline CDR1 is LGHNA and CDR2 is YNFKEQ. This CDR3 has 16 amino acids. CDR3 nucleotide sequence: TGTGCCAGCAGCCTACAAAGCGGGAGGAGCTACAATGAGCAGTTCTTC. This sequence encodes CASSLQSGRSYNEQFF.

The gene calls are TRBV10-2 and TRBJ2-7; 8 bases are shared with TRBD2. V shed 8 bases, J shed 6 bases, and the junction held 6 bases outside the gene matches. Germline CDR1 is WSHSY and CDR2 is SAAADI. This CDR3 has 12 residues. The DNA for the CDR3 is TGCGCCAGCTCCGGGAGGGAGGGCGAGCAGTACTTC. Translation gives CASSGREGEQYF.

The gene calls are TRBV11-2 and TRBJ1-4; D perhaps matches TRBD1 (6 bases). CDR1 SGHAT and CDR2 FQNNGV come from the germline V gene. Trimming stripped 5 bases from V and 3 bases from J, with 13 bases between. This CDR3 contains 15 residues. The DNA of the CDR3 is TGTGCCAGCAGCAGATCAGGGGTTGCTAATGAAAAACTGTTTTTT. This gives the protein CASSRSGVANEKLFF.

The chain combines TRBV5-1 with TRBJ2-7; D is perhaps TRBD2 (6 bases). Germline V gene data show CDR1 as SGHRS and CDR2 as YFSETQ. V lost 3 bases to trimming and J lost 1 base, with 17 bases between them. CDR3 length equals 16 residues. DNA for the CDR3: TGCGCCAGCAGCTCGGGGGACCGGGACGGGTCCTACGAGCAGTACTTC. Translation gives CASSSGDRDGSYEQYF.

This clonotype was detected only a few times. V is TRBV29-1 and J is TRBJ1-1; D may be TRBD1 (5 bases). Germline V gives CDR1 SQVTM, CDR2 ANQGSEA. Trimming left V 6 bases short and J 3 bases short, with 11 bases between. The CDR3 covers 12 residues. CDR3 protein: CSVMGGDTEAFF. Written as DNA, the CDR3 is TGCAGCGTAATGGGGGGAGACACTGAAGCTTTCTTT.

The CDR3: CASNRDRGGRASYNEQFF. In DNA form, the CDR3 reads TGTGCCAGCAATAGGGACAGGGGTGGACGGGCCTCCTACAATGAGCAGTTCTTC. The chain employs TRBV6-1 and TRBJ2-1; 10 bases are shared with TRBD1. Germline V gene lookup returns CDR1 MNHNS and CDR2 SASEGT. With V trimmed by 7 bases and J by 0 bases, 12 bases remained unmatched. This CDR3 has 18 residues.

A few counts support this clonotype. This chain uses TRBV27 with TRBJ2-2; 8 bases are a match to TRBD1. Germline trimming cut 11 bases from V and 7 bases from J; bases unmatched to any gene: 9. The CDR3 runs 13 residues. Per germline, CDR1 MNHEY and CDR2 SMNVEV (reference sequence). The CDR3 loop is CAAARRGHGELFF. The CDR3 coding sequence is TGTGCCGCGGCCCGCAGGGGGCACGGGGAGCTGTTTTTT.

In its sample, this clonotype was seen a few times. The rearrangement joins TRBV15 to TRBJ2-3, with TRBD2 identical over 12 bases. Germline V gene data show CDR1 as LNHNV and CDR2 as YYDKDF (reference sequence). After removal of 5 bases from V and 4 bases from J, the junction contained 10 bases not matched to a gene. The CDR3 has 17 residues. CDR3 nucleotides: TGTGCCACCAGCGGTCGGACTAGCGGGATATGGTCAGATACGCAGTATTTT. It encodes CATSGRTSGIWSDTQYF.

J is TRBJ2-1 and V is TRBV3-1; 7 bases are a match to TRBD2. Germline V gives CDR1 LGHDT, CDR2 YNNKEL (reference sequence). The CDR3 length is 17 residues. Trimming at V came to 0 bases and at J to 8 bases, leaving 13 bases not matched to a gene. The CDR3 loop is CASSQDPWIAGDDEQFF. The CDR3 DNA reads as TGTGCCAGCAGCCAAGACCCGTGGATAGCGGGTGACGATGAGCAGTTCTTC.

Written as DNA, the CDR3 is TGCGCCAGCAGCTTGGGGCCCAGGCGGGAGACTTACGAGCAGTACTTC. It is translated as CASSLGPRRETYEQYF. The chain links TRBV5-1 to TRBJ2-7; 7 bases line up with TRBD2. V was pared by 0 bases and J by 4 bases, with 10 bases of the junction left unmatched. CDR3 length equals 16 residues. CDR1 SGHRS and CDR2 YFSETQ come from the germline V gene.

J is TRBJ2-7 and V is TRBV29-1; D is perhaps TRBD2 (7 bases). The germline V and J ends were trimmed by 0 bases and 5 bases, with 17 bases remaining between them. The CDR3 has 15 residues. Germline CDR1 SQVTM, CDR2 ANQGSEA. The CDR3 here is CSVEDQGTGGHEQYF. Here the CDR3 DNA reads TGCAGCGTTGAAGATCAAGGGACGGGGGGCCACGAGCAGTACTTC.